This TCR delta chain was documented in a study of gamma delta lymphoproliferative disorders and STAT genes (dated by TCRdb to the late 2010s). Concerning the study at large: Gamma-chain libraries were prepared from at least 50 ng of genomic DNA using the LymphoTrack Dx TCRG Assay. Because no corresponding Invivoscribe delta assay was available, delta-chain libraries were prepared according to the EuroClonality-NGS working group standard operating procedure. Within a larger immunophenotypic and STAT-mutation study, TCR gamma and delta CDR3 repertoires were profiled by deep sequencing in Tgammadelta lymphoproliferative disease patients and healthy controls. To confirm the results, all delta-chain samples and two gamma-chain samples were sequenced a second time.

V drops 3 bases and J drops 0 bases, leaving 19 bases in between. Based on the germline V gene, the CDR1 and CDR2 sequences are GEAIGNYY and EKD. Including the terminal cysteine and phenylalanine, the CDR3 comprises 17 residues. The read is trimmed to its CDR3 DNA, 51 bases read in frame from base 1. In both library preparation methods, multiplex PCR was run with primers aimed at the conserved V and J regions of the TCR genes. Purified and pooled amplicons were sequenced on an Illumina MiSeq platform. In the paper's pipeline: V(D)J alignment, clonotype assembly and translation were handled by MiXCR, while functionality assessment and CDR3 repertoire analyses were done with VDJtools. The IMGT definition of CDR3 was applied, and only productive sequences using functional genes were analyzed, with ORF genes and pseudogenes left out. A custom Python script was used to look across all patients and controls for identical amino acid CDR3s belonging to major clonotypes, meaning those with a frequency of >=5%. A one-sided non-parametric Wilcoxon test was used to compare clonotype frequencies in patients versus controls. After TCRdb called clones again from the public reads with CATT, rows with identical DNA were merged. TCRdb's processing, not the authors' own work, is the source of the V and J calls. The sample has roughly 1,200 delta-chain clones on record, roughly 2% of them singletons. The ten largest clones add up to around 60% of the sample.

TCR sequencing was performed on genomic DNA from peripheral blood mononuclear cells isolated from patients and controls. The control group consisted of about 23 healthy adult blood donors (median age 64 years; about 12 males and about 11 females) who were matched to the patients for age and sex. This clone was observed a handful of times. This receptor's antigen is unknown. The protein TCRdb gives is from a much larger clone and does not agree with this DNA's translation at residue 8, likely a read error; the protein shown here comes from the DNA. Here is what the overall study found, with its caveats: The authors pointed out that NGS specificity may be lower at low frequencies, so whether leukemic clones are public or private needs to be confirmed. In whole-repertoire clustering, patient gamma repertoires grouped separately from healthy controls, whereas delta repertoires showed no separation between groups. Control T cells likely spanned varied maturation stages, while leukemic cells were skewed toward terminal effectors, potentially limiting patient-control comparisons. Almost every major gamma and delta clonotype in patients was public, meaning shared with at least one healthy donor, and only two gamma clonotypes were private to disease.

The receptor was derived from a human donor in good health. The sequencing input was blood. The rearranged segments are TRDV2 and TRDJ1; TRDD3 is a weak D gene call, 5 bases matching. In nucleotide form, the sequence is TGTGCCTGTGACCCCGTTTCGGCGGGATCTTACACCGATAAACTCATCTTT. It codes for CACDPVSAGSYTDKLIF.